This T cell receptor (beta chain) was recovered during a study of blood T cell repertoires in COVID-19. This table comes from immunoSEQ multiplex PCR, and its TCRdb copy is limited to in-frame clones, with some not included. The data contain approximately 190,000 clones, 84% of them singletons. The clonotype originates from a woman aged 70-85 years with active or convalescent COVID-19. Sequencing input: peripheral blood.

The CDR3 bases are TGTGCCACCAGACCAGCGGGAGATCGGGTTACGCAGTATTTT. Translation gives CATRPAGDRVTQYF. The gene calls are TRBV15 and TRBJ2-3; 8 positions agree with TRBD2. The CDR3 spans 14 residues. J gave up 8 bases and V 6 bases, and 10 bases lay outside the gene matches. CDR1 is LNHNV, CDR2 YYDKDF, per germline (reference sequence).